By proportion, the clone carrying this TCR beta chain is medium-sized. The data were obtained in a study of liver allograft versus peripheral blood T cells. Study context: Recipients' peripheral blood supplied the T cell receptor repertoires against which those in transplanted livers were compared.

CDR1 DFQATT and CDR2 SNEGSKA come from the germline V gene (reference sequence). J was trimmed by 5 bases and V by 3 bases; bases with no gene match: 5. The CDR3 is made up of 15 amino acids. MiXCR was run by TCRdb on the reads, yielding one entry per CDR3 protein. This table holds about 5,600 distinct CDR3 sequences, 11% to 15% found once. The receptor's source is a human patient who had a liver transplant. Some T cells could come from the graft donor. The genes are TRBV20-1 and TRBJ1-4; TRBD1 aligns across 11 bases. The CDR3 protein is CSASPGTGGNEKLFF. DNA for the CDR3: TGCAGTGCTAGCCCTGGGACAGGGGGGAATGAAAAACTGTTTTTT.